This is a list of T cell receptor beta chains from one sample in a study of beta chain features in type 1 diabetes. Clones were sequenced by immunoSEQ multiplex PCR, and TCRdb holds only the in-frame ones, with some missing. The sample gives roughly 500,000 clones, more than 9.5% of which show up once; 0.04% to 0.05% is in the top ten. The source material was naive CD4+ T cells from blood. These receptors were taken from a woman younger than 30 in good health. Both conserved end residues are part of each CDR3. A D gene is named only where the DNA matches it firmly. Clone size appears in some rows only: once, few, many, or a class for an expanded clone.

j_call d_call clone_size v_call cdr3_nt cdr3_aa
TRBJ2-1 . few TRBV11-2 TGTGCCAGCAGCTTGGGACACGATGAGCAGTTCTTC CASSLGHDEQFF
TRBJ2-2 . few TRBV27 TGTGCCAGCAGTCCCACCGGTCTGGACACCGGGGAGCTGTTTTTT CASSPTGLDTGELFF
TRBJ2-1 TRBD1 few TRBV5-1 TGCGCCAGCAGCTTGGGAGTGTCGGGACAGGGGTGGAGTGAGCAGTTCTTC CASSLGVSGQGWSEQFF
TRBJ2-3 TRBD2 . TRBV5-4 TGTGCCAGCAGCCCAGGGACTAGCGGGTACACAGATACGCAGTATTTT CASSPGTSGYTDTQYF
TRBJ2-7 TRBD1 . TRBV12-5 TGTGCTAGTGGTGTTAGGACAGGGCGTTACGAGCAGTACTTC CASGVRTGRYEQYF
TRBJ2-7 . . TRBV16 TGTGCCAGCAGCCAACCCTCCGGGTACGAGCAGTACTTC CASSQPSGYEQYF
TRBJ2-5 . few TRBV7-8 TGTGCCAGCAGCCCCACGGTTAGGCGGCCCCTAACCGGAGAGACCCAGTACTTC CASSPTVRRPLTGETQYF
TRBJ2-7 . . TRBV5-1 TGCGCCAGCAGCTTGGAATCAGCCTCCTACGAGCAGTACTTC CASSLESASYEQYF
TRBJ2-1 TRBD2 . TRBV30 TGTGCCTCGGGACTAGCGGGGGGGAATGAGCAGTTCTTC CASGLAGGNEQFF
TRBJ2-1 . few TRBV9 TGTGCCAGCAGCCCGACCGGGGGTAACAATGAGCAGTTCTTC CASSPTGGNNEQFF
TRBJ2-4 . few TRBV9 TGTGCCAGCAGCGAGGGGCCTTTAGCCAAAAACATTCAGTACTTC CASSEGPLAKNIQYF
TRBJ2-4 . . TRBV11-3 TGTGCCAGCAGCCCCAGGGGCAGGGGCATTCAGTACTTC CASSPRGRGIQYF
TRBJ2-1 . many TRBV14 TGTGCCAGCAGCCCCGGGCGGACTGAGCAGTTCTTC CASSPGRTEQFF
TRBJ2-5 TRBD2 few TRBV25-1 TGTGCCAGCAGCCTAGCGGGATTGGGGGAGACCCAGTACTTC CASSLAGLGETQYF
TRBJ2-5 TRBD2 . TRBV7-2 TGTGCCAGCAGCTCCGGACTAGCGGGAGCAGAGACCCAGTACTTC CASSSGLAGAETQYF
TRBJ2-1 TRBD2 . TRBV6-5 TGTGCCAGCAGTCGACTAGCGGGAGGGAACAATGAGCAGTTCTTC CASSRLAGGNNEQFF
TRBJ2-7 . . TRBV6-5 TGTGCCAGCAGTCCCTCGATTCGGGAGCAGTACTTC CASSPSIREQYF
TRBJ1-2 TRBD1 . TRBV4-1 TGCGCCAGCAGCCAACCCCGGGACAGGGAGTATGGCTACACCTTC CASSQPRDREYGYTF
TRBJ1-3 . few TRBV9 TGTGCCAGCAGCGTAGGAGTTTGGAGCAGCTCTGGAAACACCATATATTTT CASSVGVWSSSGNTIYF
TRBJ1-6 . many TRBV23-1 TGCGCCAGCGGGGCGGTGACCCTCCACTTT CASGAVTLHF
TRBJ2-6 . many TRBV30 TGTGCCTGGAGTGTCGGGGCCAACGTCCTGACTTTC CAWSVGANVLTF
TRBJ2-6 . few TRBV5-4 TGTGCCAGCAGCCTCAAAGGACAAGATCACGTCCTGACTTTC CASSLKGQDHVLTF
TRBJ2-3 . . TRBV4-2 TGTGCCAGCAGCACCCCCTTCGATGCCACAGATACGCAGTATTTT CASSTPFDATDTQYF
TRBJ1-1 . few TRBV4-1 TGCGCCAGCAGCCAAGAGGCCGGGAGGAGGAACACTGAAGCTTTCTTT CASSQEAGRRNTEAFF
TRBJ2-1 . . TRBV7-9 TGTGCCAGCAGCCGGGACCGTTACAATGAGCAGTTCTTC CASSRDRYNEQFF
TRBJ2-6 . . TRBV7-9 TGTGCCAGCAGCTTGACGCTTTCGGGCTCTGGGGCCAACGTCCTGACTTTC CASSLTLSGSGANVLTF
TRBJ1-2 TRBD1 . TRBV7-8 TGTGCCAGCAGCCCCGTGGACAGGGACTATGGCTACACCTTC CASSPVDRDYGYTF
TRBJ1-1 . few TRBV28 TGTGCCAGCAGTCCCCCAGGGACTGAAGCTTTCTTT CASSPPGTEAFF
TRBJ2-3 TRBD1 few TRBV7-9 TGTGCCAGCAGCTTAGGTGGGGTGCAGGGGGCAGATACGCAGTATTTT CASSLGGVQGADTQYF
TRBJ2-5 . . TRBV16 TGTGCCAGCAGCCAATTCAGTCAAGAGACCCAGTACTTC CASSQFSQETQYF
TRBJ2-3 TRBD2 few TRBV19 TGTGCCAGTAGTTCAAGCGGGAGAAGAAAGGGGAATACGCAGTATTTT CASSSSGRRKGNTQYF
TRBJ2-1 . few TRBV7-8 TGTGCCAGCAGCCCTCACACAGGGGTAGCGGGTCCTGAGCAGTTCTTC CASSPHTGVAGPEQFF
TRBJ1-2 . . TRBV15 TGTGCCACCAGCAGGGCTATCCCTCGAGCAGGCCCCTATGGCTACACCTTC CATSRAIPRAGPYGYTF
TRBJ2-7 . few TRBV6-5 TGTGCCAGCAGTTACAAGGGGGTCCCCTACGAGCAGTACTTC CASSYKGVPYEQYF